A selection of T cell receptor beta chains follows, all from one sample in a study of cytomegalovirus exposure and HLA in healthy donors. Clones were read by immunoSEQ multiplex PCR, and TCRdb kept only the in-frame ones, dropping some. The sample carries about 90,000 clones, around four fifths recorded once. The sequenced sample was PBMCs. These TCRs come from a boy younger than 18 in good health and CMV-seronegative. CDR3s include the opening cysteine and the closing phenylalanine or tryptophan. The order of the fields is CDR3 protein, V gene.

CDR3: CASSLKLGGGGNTEAFF
V: TRBV5-1

CDR3: CATCRDRGVSEAFF
V: TRBV15

CDR3: CASSRGGSTEAFF
V: TRBV28

CDR3: CASSPAGQGYGYTF
V: TRBV5-6

CDR3: CASSKPGQGGFTYNEQFF
V: TRBV14

CDR3: CASSYTQDQPQHF
V: TRBV6-5

CDR3: CASSRTGGHQPQHF
V: TRBV14

CDR3: CASSQWTGSIYEQYF
V: TRBV27

CDR3: CASSLGQGISYTF
V: TRBV27

CDR3: CAISESAGGSEKLFF
V: TRBV10-3

CDR3: CASSLFYTSGRAGIYEQYF
V: TRBV28

CDR3: CASSFPTGGEQYF
V: TRBV27

CDR3: CASSAPLGGRTDTQYF
V: TRBV7-9

CDR3: CASGLGGRGWGTEAFF
V: TRBV12-5

CDR3: CASSNQQGWPGNTIYF
V: TRBV28

CDR3: CASAGDTQYF
V: TRBV25-1

CDR3: CASSRQGSMHQGTHF
V: TRBV5-4

CDR3: CASSVGGLDEKLFF
V: TRBV9

CDR3: CASSLLRISGQRSIVSNQPQHF
V: TRBV28

CDR3: CSAKQGGPYEQYF
V: TRBV29-1

CDR3: CASSGAVYTEAFF
V: TRBV5-1

CDR3: CASGGTGRGQPQHF
V: TRBV6-5

CDR3: CVSSQDRGTGLADGYTF
V: TRBV4-1

CDR3: CASCRGGGTDTQYF
V: TRBV6-5

CDR3: CASSQDWQGAAGELFF
V: TRBV4-3

CDR3: CSVPTYNEQFF
V: TRBV29-1

CDR3: CASSLGPTGREQYF
V: TRBV28

CDR3: CASSSGPGEYSGELFF
V: TRBV5-1

CDR3: CATVTGAVCVDEQFF
V: TRBV19

CDR3: CASTLQGANTGELFF
V: TRBV28

CDR3: CAISEGLNYQPQHF
V: TRBV10-3

CDR3: CASSIDLGGSPLHF
V: TRBV19

CDR3: CASSNINRGLGSNQPQHF
V: TRBV28

CDR3: CASRGRGGYEQYF
V: TRBV7-8

CDR3: CSVATGYQETQYF
V: TRBV29-1

CDR3: CASSQEAQGAIYEQYF
V: TRBV4-2

CDR3: CSALQGEAFF
V: TRBV20-1

CDR3: CSVLTGGGTEAFF
V: TRBV29-1

CDR3: CASYRGGSSDTQYF
V: TRBV7-2

CDR3: CASSVDIGGAVETQYF
V: TRBV9

CDR3: CATNHGGSHTEAFF
V: TRBV19

CDR3: CASSPGLLNTEAFF
V: TRBV28

CDR3: CASSQDRSRDTQYF
V: TRBV14

CDR3: CASSRSGSSYNEQFF
V: TRBV6-5

CDR3: CAISESHSSVQQYF
V: TRBV10-3

CDR3: CSVTGQLNTGELFF
V: TRBV29-1

CDR3: CASSPKGADEKLFF
V: TRBV5-1

CDR3: CASSDSTGGSDTQYF
V: TRBV6-4

CDR3: CAASHGINEKLFF
V: TRBV28

CDR3: CASSGGGGGSSYEQYF
V: TRBV9

CDR3: CASSGQGHSNQPQHF
V: TRBV7-9

CDR3: CASSGQDTPVYGYTF
V: TRBV6-6

CDR3: CASSNRDRRNYGYTF
V: TRBV7-8

CDR3: CSVDGDRRLAFF
V: TRBV29-1